The T cell receptor (beta chain) described here comes from a study of blood T cells in healthy people across ages. Study-wide results and caveats: Strong correlation was found linking TCR beta diversity to naive T cell percentage.

Notes on this clonotype: Its matching antigen is unknown.

V lost 3 bases and J 4 bases, leaving 11 bases between the germline ends. This CDR3 has 14 amino acids. The draw of peripheral blood yielded ten milliliters from each donor. A second PCR, run for about 6 to 12 cycles, used a sample-barcoded 5' primer plus a J-beta primer mix. Each cDNA molecule received a tag from a template-switch adaptor that had 12 random nucleotides. Using its own MiXCR run on the 5' RACE reads, TCRdb lists one record per CDR3 protein. This table holds about 1.8 million distinct CDR3 sequences, around 50% found once. The clonotype was recovered from a woman in her forties in good health. Specimen: blood. The chain couples TRBV12-3 or TRBV12-4 to TRBJ2-3; no clear D gene. In DNA, the CDR3 is TGTGCCAGCAGTTTCATACCACCCCCAGATACGCAGTATTTT. Its translation is CASSFIPPPDTQYF.